Below, 20 T cell receptor beta chains from the same sample are listed, as sequenced in a study of blood T cell repertoires in COVID-19. TCRdb keeps only in-frame clones here, not all; method: immunoSEQ multiplex PCR. The repertoire holds about 250,000 clones, with 75% to 95% as singletons. The sequenced material came from PBMCs or T cells enriched from blood (not recorded which). These receptors came from a young woman who had recovered from COVID-19.

CDR3 loop: CATRGTKGYTF. DNA for the CDR3: TGTGCCACTCGGGGGACTAAAGGCTACACCTTC. The chain links TRBV6-5 to TRBJ1-2; D might be TRBD1 (5 bases). Germline lookup yields CDR1 MNHEY and CDR2 SVGAGI. The CDR3 is 11 residues long. V was pared by 10 bases and J by 8 bases, with 14 bases between.

The genes are TRBV7-4 and TRBJ2-5; D is unresolved. This CDR3 is 15 amino acids long. Between the trimmed V and J ends, which lost 6 bases and 0 bases, there was a span of 14 bases. Per germline, CDR1 SGHVT and CDR2 SQSDAQ. The CDR3 protein is CASRTPYEYQETQYF. The CDR3 DNA reads TGTGCCAGCAGAACCCCCTACGAGTACCAAGAGACCCAGTACTTC.

CDR3 sequence: CASSFDRGGYGYTF. CDR3 DNA: TGTGCCAGCAGCTTTGACAGGGGCGGCTATGGCTACACCTTC. The rearrangement links TRBV7-8 to TRBJ1-2; 8 nucleotides line up with TRBD1. V was clipped by 3 bases and J by 4 bases; unmatched bases: 4. Germline lookup yields CDR1 SGHVS and CDR2 FQNEAQ. The CDR3 contains 14 residues.

The chain combines TRBV2 with TRBJ2-1, with 9 bases matching TRBD2. Germline V gene data show CDR1 as SNHLY and CDR2 as FYNNEI. With V trimmed by 1 base and J by 7 bases, 5 bases remained unmatched. The CDR3 length is 15 residues. The CDR3 sequence: CASSEETSGLNEQFF. In DNA form, the CDR3 reads TGTGCCAGCAGTGAAGAAACTAGCGGGCTAAATGAGCAGTTCTTC.

This clone was seen once. The rearrangement links TRBV7-3 to TRBJ1-2; the D is unclear. Germline V CDR1 and CDR2: SGHTA, FQGTGA. The CDR3 is 14 amino acids. V lost 5 bases and J 8 bases, leaving 18 bases between the germline ends. The CDR3 sequence is CASSQRPGRDGYTF. CDR3 nucleotides: TGTGCCAGCAGCCAGAGGCCGGGAAGAGACGGCTACACCTTC.

The J gene is TRBJ2-2, the V gene TRBV6-5, with 10 bases that match TRBD2. Germline V gene sequence: CDR1 MNHEY, CDR2 SVGAGI. The CDR3 is 14 residues long. J lost 3 bases, V lost 6 bases, and 1 base had no gene match. The CDR3 region is CASRLAGDTGELFF. CDR3 in DNA: TGTGCCAGCAGGCTAGCGGGGGACACCGGGGAGCTGTTTTTT.

The rearrangement links TRBV19 to TRBJ1-3; 8 bases line up with TRBD1. CDR3 size: 15 residues. Germline CDR1 reads LNHDA; CDR2 reads SQIVND (reference sequence). V shed 3 bases, J shed 3 bases, and the junction held 4 bases outside the gene matches. In DNA, the CDR3 is TGTGCCAGTAGTATCGACAGGGGCTTTGGAAACACCATATATTTT. Its protein is CASSIDRGFGNTIYF.

This chain joins TRBV28 and TRBJ1-1; possibly TRBD1 for D (6 bases). The CDR3 has 12 residues. The V gene lost 8 bases and the J gene lost 5 bases, with 12 bases spanning the gap. Germline CDR1 is MDHEN and CDR2 is SYDVKM. CDR3 DNA: TGTGCCAGCTGCACAGGGAGTACTGAAGCTTTCTTT. It encodes CASCTGSTEAFF.

The CDR3 DNA follows: TGCGCCAGCAGCTTGAATACAGGAGCCAAGGGGACTGAAGCTTTCTTT. Its protein product is CASSLNTGAKGTEAFF. The V and J genes are TRBV5-1 and TRBJ1-1, with D possibly matching TRBD1 (5 bases). V was pared by 1 base and J by 5 bases, with 18 bases between. Germline V gene sequence: CDR1 SGHRS, CDR2 YFSETQ. The CDR3 runs 16 residues.

With regard to this clone: The same CDR3 arises from other DNA sequences in this sample as well. The chain is built from TRBV19 and TRBJ1-2; D is unresolved. V was clipped by 1 base and J by 2 bases, with 8 bases between them. Germline CDR1 LNHDA, CDR2 SQIVND (reference sequence). The CDR3 sequence is 14 residues long. CDR3 region: CASSIVGGNYGYTF. The CDR3 DNA reads as TGTGCCAGTAGTATAGTAGGAGGGAACTATGGCTACACCTTC.

The chain links TRBV27 to TRBJ2-7, with TRBD2 matching 12 bases. After removal of 9 bases from V and 2 bases from J, the junction contained 2 bases not matched to a gene. The CDR3 totals 13 residues. Per the germline V gene, CDR1 is MNHEY and CDR2 is SMNVEV (reference sequence). The CDR3 region is CASGLAGPYEQYF. DNA for the CDR3: TGTGCCAGTGGACTAGCGGGGCCCTACGAGCAGTACTTC.

The genes are TRBV20-1 and TRBJ1-1; D is unclear. V lost 5 bases, J lost 7 bases, and 11 bases lay in between. The CDR3 contains 11 residues. Germline values: CDR1 DFQATT, CDR2 SNEGSKA (reference sequence). This chain's CDR3 is CSALISSEAFF. The CDR3 DNA reads as TGCAGTGCTCTCATAAGTAGTGAAGCTTTCTTT.

The chain has TRBV19 and TRBJ2-4; TRBD2 is a possible D gene (5 bases). CDR1 and CDR2 (germline): LNHDA, SQIVND (reference sequence). The germline V and J ends were trimmed by 5 bases and 3 bases, with 23 bases remaining between them. This CDR3 spans 18 amino acids. The CDR3 coding sequence is TGTGCCAGTAGTGGGTTGGCAGCCTACCGGGGTGGCAAAAACATTCAGTACTTC. Translated, it gives CASSGLAAYRGGKNIQYF.

The chain carries TRBV5-8 and TRBJ1-5, with D tentatively TRBD1 (6 bases). The V gene's germline CDR1 is SGHTS and CDR2 YDEGEE. The CDR3 runs to 16 residues. Trimming stripped 2 bases from V and 4 bases from J, with 16 bases between. The DNA of the CDR3 is TGTGCCAGCAGCTTTGGGGGCGCCATTATGAATCAGCCCCAGCATTTT. Protein: CASSFGGAIMNQPQHF.

J is TRBJ1-2 and V is TRBV3-1 (or the pseudogene TRBV3-2); 11 bases are shared with TRBD1. Germline lookup yields CDR1 LGHDT and CDR2 YNNKEL (reference sequence). J lost 4 bases, V lost 8 bases, and 9 bases had no gene match. The CDR3 consists of 15 residues. CDR3 sequence (DNA): TGTGCCAGCGCCCCCGATGGGACAGGGGGCTATGGCTACACCTTC. It yields the protein CASAPDGTGGYGYTF.

This clone was recorded at least ten times. The V call is TRBV4-2, the J call TRBJ1-6; D gene ambiguous. The CDR3 totals 14 residues. The germline gives CDR1 LGHNA, CDR2 YNFKEQ. V lost 0 bases and J 7 bases, leaving 7 bases between the germline ends. CDR3 in DNA: TGTGCCAGCAGCCAAGATAGCCCAAATTCACCCCTCCACTTT. As protein: CASSQDSPNSPLHF.

The rearrangement uses TRBV7-2 and TRBJ2-1; 10 bases match TRBD1. V dropped 5 bases and J dropped 1; count of bases not matched to a gene: 5. The V gene's germline CDR1 is SGHTA and CDR2 FQGNSA. CDR3 length: 16 amino acids. The CDR3 nucleotides read TGTGCCAGCAGCAACCGGGACAGGGGATCCTACAATGAGCAGTTCTTC. It encodes CASSNRDRGSYNEQFF. Combining the CDR3 with reference TRBV7-2 and TRBJ2-1 gives the whole variable domain GAGVSQSPSNKVTEKGKDVELRCDPISGHTALYWYRQSLGQGLEFLIYFQGNSAPDKSGLPSDRFSAERTGGSVSTLTIQRTQQEDSAVYLCASSNRDRGSYNEQFFGPGTRLTVL.

This chain connects TRBV12-3 or TRBV12-4 to TRBJ1-2; possible D gene TRBD1, 5 bases. CDR3 length equals 12 residues. The V and J ends lost 5 bases and 4 bases respectively, with 8 bases between them. CDR3 region: CASSATGYGYTF. The CDR3 DNA sequence: TGTGCCAGCAGTGCCACAGGCTATGGCTACACCTTC.

The chain couples TRBV7-2 to TRBJ2-1; 10 nucleotides match TRBD2. Germline CDR1 is SGHTA and CDR2 is FQGNSA. V shed 5 bases and J 9 bases; nucleotides not matched to a gene: 16. The CDR3 has 17 residues. The CDR3 loop reads CASSPRLAGGKSGEQFF. For the CDR3, the DNA is TGTGCCAGCAGCCCCAGGTTAGCGGGGGGTAAGTCTGGTGAGCAGTTCTTC.

With regard to this clone: The sample holds other DNA sequences that translate to the same CDR3. The chain has TRBV5-1 and TRBJ2-7; 7 bases match TRBD1. CDR3 size: 12 residues. CDR1 is SGHRS and CDR2 is YFSETQ in the germline V gene. Losses at the gene ends were 2 bases for V and 5 bases for J; bases not matched to a gene: 1. CDR3 protein: CASSFQGDEQYF. In DNA form, the CDR3 reads TGCGCCAGCAGCTTCCAGGGGGACGAGCAGTACTTC.